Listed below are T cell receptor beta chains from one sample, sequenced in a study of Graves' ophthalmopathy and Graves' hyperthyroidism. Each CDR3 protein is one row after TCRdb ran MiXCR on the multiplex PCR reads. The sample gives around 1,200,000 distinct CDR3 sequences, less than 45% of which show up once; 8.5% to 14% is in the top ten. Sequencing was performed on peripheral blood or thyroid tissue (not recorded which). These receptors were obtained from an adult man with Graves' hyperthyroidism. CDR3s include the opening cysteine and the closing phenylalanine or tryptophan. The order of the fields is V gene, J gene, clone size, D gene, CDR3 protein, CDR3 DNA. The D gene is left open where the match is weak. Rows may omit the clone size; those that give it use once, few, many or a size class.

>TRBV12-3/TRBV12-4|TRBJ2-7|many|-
CASSRRRDEYEQYF
TGTGCCAGCAGCCGCCGCCGGGACGAATACGAGCAGTACTTC
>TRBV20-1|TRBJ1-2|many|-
CSARDPHRPNYGYTF
TGCAGTGCTAGAGATCCGCACAGACCTAACTATGGCTACACCTTC
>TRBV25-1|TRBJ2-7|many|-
CASYEQYF
TGTGCCAGCTACGAGCAGTACTTC
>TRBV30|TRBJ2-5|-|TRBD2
CAWSWLAGPQETQYF
TGTGCCTGGAGTTGGCTAGCGGGGCCCCAAGAGACCCAGTACTTC
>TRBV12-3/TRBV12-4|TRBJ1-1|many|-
CASRRRVNTEAFF
TGTGCCAGCAGGAGGCGGGTGAACACTGAAGCTTTCTTT
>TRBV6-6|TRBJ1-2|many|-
CASSYRRQGANYGYTF
TGTGCCAGCAGTTACCGGAGGCAGGGTGCTAACTATGGCTACACCTTC
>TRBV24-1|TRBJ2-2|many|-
CATSDSVNFRGELFF
TGTGCCACCAGTGATTCCGTAAACTTCCGCGGGGAGCTGTTTTTT
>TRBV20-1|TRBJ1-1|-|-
CSASPSNTEAFF
TGCAGTGCTAGCCCCTCGAACACTGAAGCTTTCTTT
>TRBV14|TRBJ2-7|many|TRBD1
CASSPRTGGAEQYF
TGTGCCAGCAGCCCACGGACAGGGGGCGCCGAGCAGTACTTC
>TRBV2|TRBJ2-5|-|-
CASSDQGAGVGGETQYF
TGTGCCAGCAGTGACCAAGGGGCAGGGGTGGGAGGAGAGACCCAGTACTTC
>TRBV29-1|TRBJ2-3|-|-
CSVAESTSTDTQYF
TGCAGCGTGGCAGAGTCGACTAGCACAGATACGCAGTATTTT
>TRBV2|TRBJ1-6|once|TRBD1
CASSGRDRVRSPLHF
TGTGCCAGCAGTGGGCGGGACAGGGTACGCTCACCCCTCCACTTT
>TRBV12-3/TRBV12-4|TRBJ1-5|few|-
CASSSNTGNQPQHF
TGTGCCAGCAGCTCCAACACAGGCAATCAGCCCCAGCATTTT
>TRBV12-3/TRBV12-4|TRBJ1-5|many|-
CASSFGDSNQPQHF
TGTGCCAGCAGCTTCGGGGACAGCAATCAGCCCCAGCATTTT
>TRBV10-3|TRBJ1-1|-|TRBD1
CAIRGQAIPEAFF
TGTGCCATCAGAGGACAGGCTATCCCTGAAGCTTTCTTT
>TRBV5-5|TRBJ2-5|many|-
CASSSRQGGETQYF
TGTGCCAGCAGCTCCCGACAGGGAGGCGAGACCCAGTACTTC
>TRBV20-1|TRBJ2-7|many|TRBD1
CSALGTGQSYEQYF
TGCAGTGCCCTAGGGACAGGGCAGTCCTACGAGCAGTACTTC
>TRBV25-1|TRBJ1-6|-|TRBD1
CASSTPDRGSNSPLHF
TGTGCCAGCAGTACCCCGGACAGGGGCAGTAATTCACCCCTCCACTTT
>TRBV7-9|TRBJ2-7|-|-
CASSGGLGGREQYF
TGTGCCAGCAGCGGAGGACTAGGGGGGCGAGAGCAGTACTTC
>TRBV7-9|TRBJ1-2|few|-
CASSSQDSGAVNYGYTF
TGTGCCAGCAGCTCGCAAGATTCAGGGGCGGTTAACTATGGCTACACCTTC
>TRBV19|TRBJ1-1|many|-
CASTRSGNTEAFF
TGTGCCAGTACTCGGTCGGGCAACACTGAAGCTTTCTTT
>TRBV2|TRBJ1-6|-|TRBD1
CASSSTGTGGRFYNSPLHF
TGTGCCAGCAGTTCGACCGGGACAGGGGGCAGATTCTATAATTCACCCCTCCACTTT
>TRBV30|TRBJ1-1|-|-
CAWSVGGFGTEAFF
TGTGCCTGGAGTGTTGGAGGGTTCGGCACTGAAGCTTTCTTT
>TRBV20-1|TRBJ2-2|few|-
CSALRRWTGELFF
TGCAGTGCCTTAAGGCGGTGGACCGGGGAGCTGTTTTTT
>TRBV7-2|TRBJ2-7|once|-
CASSLRSGRVAESSYEQYF
TGTGCCAGCAGCTTACGGAGCGGTCGGGTAGCGGAGTCTTCCTACGAGCAGTACTTC
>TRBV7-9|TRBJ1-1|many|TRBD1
CASSKNRDRYAEAFF
TGTGCCAGCAGCAAAAATCGGGACAGATACGCTGAAGCTTTCTTT
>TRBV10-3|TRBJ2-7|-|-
CAISGLGGQASEQYF
TGTGCCATCAGTGGCCTGGGAGGACAGGCAAGCGAGCAGTACTTC
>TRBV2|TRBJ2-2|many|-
CASSETPARELFF
TGTGCCAGCAGTGAAACCCCCGCCCGGGAGCTGTTTTTT
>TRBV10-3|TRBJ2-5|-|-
CAISEEEWAETQYF
TGTGCCATCAGTGAGGAGGAGTGGGCGGAGACCCAGTACTTC
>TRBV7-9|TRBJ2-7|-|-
CASISGPLVGEQYF
TGTGCCAGCATTTCCGGGCCTCTGGTGGGGGAGCAGTACTTC
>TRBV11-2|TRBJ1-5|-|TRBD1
CASSLGQGLLSNQPQHF
TGTGCCAGCAGCTTGGGACAGGGGTTACTTAGCAATCAGCCCCAGCATTTT
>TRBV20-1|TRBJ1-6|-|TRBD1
CSARQLWTGTGNSPLHF
TGCAGTGCACGGCAACTCTGGACAGGAACAGGGAATTCACCCCTCCACTTT
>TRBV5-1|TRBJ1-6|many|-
CASSLDGNSPLHF
TGCGCCAGCAGCTTGGACGGGAATTCACCCCTCCACTTT
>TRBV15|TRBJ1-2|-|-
CATSRGARGRRGGYTF
TGTGCCACCAGCAGAGGGGCTCGGGGCAGGCGTGGTGGCTACACCTTC
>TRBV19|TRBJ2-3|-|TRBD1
CAISDPGGQGPRVIPDTQYF
TGTGCCATCAGTGACCCTGGGGGACAGGGGCCTCGAGTCATCCCAGATACGCAGTATTTT
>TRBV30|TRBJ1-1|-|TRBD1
CACPTGESTEAFF
TGTGCCTGTCCTACAGGGGAGTCCACTGAAGCTTTCTTT
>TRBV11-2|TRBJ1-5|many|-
CASSLSVLSNQPQHF
TGTGCCAGCAGCTTATCCGTCTTGAGCAATCAGCCCCAGCATTTT
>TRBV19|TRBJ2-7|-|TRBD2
CASSTAGLALSYEQYF
TGTGCCAGTAGTACAGCGGGACTGGCCCTATCCTACGAGCAGTACTTC